A single sample is the source of the 3 T cell receptor beta chains below, sequenced in a study of vaccination effects on CD4 cells after COVID-19. Method: immunoSEQ multiplex PCR; TCRdb's copy keeps in-frame clones and lacks some. There are about 73,000 clones in the sample; approximately 73% occur only once, and about 2% lies in the top ten. These receptors have no identified antigens. Isolating CD4+ T cells followed less than 12 days of culture. BNT162b2 vaccine or mRNA-1273 vaccine was given to participants in two doses. The sequencing here drew on CD4+ T cells from PBMCs cultured without peptide, taken after COVID-19 vaccination. The receptor source for this set is a human donor who received a COVID-19 vaccine.

This clone was seen a handful of times. The CDR3 nucleotides read TGTGCCAGCTCACTTCGGACGGTAACGAACACCGGGGAGCTGTTTTTT. Translating gives CASSLRTVTNTGELFF. The chain couples TRBV18 to TRBJ2-2; D not resolved. The CDR3 loop spans 16 amino acids. Germline V gives CDR1 KGHSH, CDR2 LQKENI. With 4 bases removed from V and 0 bases from J, the gap between germline ends came to 12 bases.

This chain links TRBV29-1 with TRBJ1-1; D gene uncertain. Deletions cut 2 bases from V and 4 bases from J, with 17 bases between. Germline assignment: CDR1 SQVTM and CDR2 ANQGSEA. The CDR3 consists of 15 residues. CDR3 sequence (DNA): TGCAGCGTTGAACCGTCCTCCAGTCTTGGCACTGAAGCTTTCTTT. Amino acid sequence: CSVEPSSSLGTEAFF.

The chain uses TRBV6-5 and TRBJ1-1, with unresolved D. V gave up 6 bases and J gave up 0 bases, with 14 bases separating them. CDR1 MNHEY and CDR2 SVGAGI come from the germline V gene. The CDR3 extends over 15 amino acids. CDR3 in amino acids: CASSRRQGVNTEAFF. As DNA, the CDR3 is TGTGCCAGCAGCCGCAGACAAGGAGTGAACACTGAAGCTTTCTTT.